This TCR beta chain came from a study of blood T cell repertoires in COVID-19 (dated by TCRdb to about 2020). Describing the broader study: The collaborator samples originated in the United States, Italy and Spain and spanned the acute and convalescent phases of COVID-19. The material from the prospective study consisted of cDNA or gDNA derived from T cells, B-cell-depleted T cells, or PBMCs. The dataset comprised deeply sampled blood TCRbeta repertoires from subjects exposed to, actively infected with, or recovered from COVID-19. The repertoires were released in a freely available public database intended as a resource for research on the immune response to SARS-CoV-2. Samples were obtained from the ongoing ImmuneRACE study (first 160 participants) and from 1,254 subjects provided by 6 global collaborators. A de-identified subject ID, COVID-19 status, age in years and sex were almost always included in the sample metadata. Where available, HLA class I and class II types were obtained from metadata supplied by the sample provider rather than from assay-based typing.

Findings and caveats that apply to the study as a whole: The quantity of clinical and demographic metadata differed by source and by participant and was supplied without curation.

In Seattle, one collaborating source enrolled patients while the infection was active and tracked those patients longitudinally over the course of disease. Each collaborating institution followed its own protocols to collect whole blood in K2EDTA tubes. Collaborator samples were shipped for TCRbeta analysis as frozen whole blood, isolated PBMCs, or DNA extracted from either sample type. TCRbeta CDR3 regions were amplified from genomic DNA using the immunoSEQ Assay, a bias-controlled multiplex PCR. Concerning the study's data processing: Within the assay, amplification of reference gene primers was used to estimate how many nucleated cells each sample contained. Sequence reads were collapsed and filtered to measure the absolute abundance of every unique TCRbeta CDR3 rearrangement. For each sample, productive Simpson clonality was calculated as the square root of Simpson's diversity index over productive rearrangements. In its TCRdb copy, this immuneACCESS table keeps in-frame sequences only and misses some clones. Where compared with another copy, unresolved V genes explain less than half of these, and the others have no known cause. The V and J calls and the clone size are those of that table, but D and trimming were determined from the DNA. This sample lists approximately 170,000 clones; roughly four fifths were detected once. The ten largest make up approximately 2.6% of the sample.

Looking up the germline V gene yields CDR1 SQVTM and CDR2 ANQGSEA. At the junction V is shortened by 1 base and J by 1 base, with 12 bases in between. The CDR3 holds 15 amino acids from the cysteine to the phenylalanine. The entry retains the CDR3 DNA only, 45 bases that are in frame from base 1. In regard to this clone: Its antigen remains undetermined. No per-base quality is available; no much larger clone lies one base away.

The sequencing input was peripheral blood. The sequence derives from a woman over 75 with COVID-19, enrolled during active disease. The V gene is TRBV29-1 and the J gene is TRBJ2-3, with TRBD2 as a weak D call on 6 bases. The CDR3 is CSVEGGVVGTDTQYF. The nucleotides are TGCAGCGTTGAAGGGGGGGTGGTGGGCACAGATACGCAGTATTTT.